This TCR beta chain was retrieved from a study of control samples from healthy donors and cancer patients. The repertoire was sequenced with immunoSEQ multiplex PCR; TCRdb's copy has only in-frame clones and lacks some. The table shows under 80,000 clones, with 93% occurring only once. Trimming took 6 bases from V and 7 from J, leaving 14 bases between them. Germline V gene lookup returns CDR1 SNHLY and CDR2 FYNNEI. This CDR3 has 13 amino acids. This sequence joins TRBV2 and TRBJ2-3; weak D call: TRBD2 (6 bases). The TCR originated in a woman aged 40 to 50 with lung cancer. The sequencing sample was made of PBMCs. CDR3 in DNA: TGTGCCAGCAGCCCAAGCGGGTGGAATACGCAGTATTTT. Protein: CASSPSGWNTQYF.